The next 7 T cell receptor beta chains were all read from a single sample in a study of identical twins. TCRdb itself ran the 5' RACE reads through MiXCR, one entry per CDR3 protein. Among some 1,600,000 distinct CDR3 sequences listed, roughly 35% were seen once. Sequenced input: cord blood. Receptors were obtained from a newborn girl in good health.

In its sample, this clonotype was seen many times. CDR3 residues: CASSGLLGQGQEQYF. The CDR3 coding sequence is TGTGCCAGCAGTGGTCTTCTCGGACAGGGCCAAGAGCAGTACTTC. V gene TRBV2 combines with J gene TRBJ2-7, with 8 bases that match TRBD1. V was pared by 4 bases and J by 7 bases, with 12 bases of the junction left unmatched. The CDR3 covers 15 residues. Per germline, CDR1 SNHLY and CDR2 FYNNEI.

The V gene is TRBV20-1, the J gene TRBJ2-1; 10 bases match TRBD1. Germline V lookup: CDR1 DFQATT, CDR2 SNEGSKA (reference sequence). V shed 3 bases and J 8 bases; nucleotides not matched to a gene: 13. The length of the CDR3 is 16 residues. In DNA, the CDR3 is TGCAGTGCTAGTTGGTCTCGGGGACAGGGGTTGTATGAGCAGTTCTTC. It translates to CSASWSRGQGLYEQFF.

About this clonotype: The junction shows a germline mismatch at one end, possibly a read error. The chain links TRBV20-1 to TRBJ1-4; 8 nucleotides agree with TRBD1. CDR3 length: 13 residues. CDR1 is DFQATT and CDR2 is SNEGSKA in the germline V gene (reference sequence). CDR3 sequence (DNA): TGCAGTGCCCAGGGGGCGCCGAATGAAGAACTGTTTTTT. Its protein is CSAQGAPNEELFF.

As to this clonotype: A much bigger clone sits one base away, suggesting this may be a read error. This chain connects TRBV29-1 to TRBJ2-7; 9 nucleotides match TRBD1. CDR3 length equals 13 residues. Germline-derived CDR1 and CDR2 are SQVTM and ANQGSEA. For the CDR3, the DNA is TGCAGCGTTGAGGGACAGGGTACCTACGGGCAGTACTTC. This gives the protein CSVEGQGTYGQYF.

This clonotype turned up a few times. The genes are TRBV7-2 and TRBJ1-5; tentatively, D is TRBD1 (6 bases). The CDR3 is made up of 16 amino acids. V was trimmed by 5 bases and J by 0 bases, leaving 14 bases between them. Germline lookup yields CDR1 SGHTA and CDR2 FQGNSA. CDR3 sequence: CASSLTRGNSNQPQHF. The CDR3 nucleotides read TGTGCCAGCAGCCTCACCAGGGGAAATAGCAATCAGCCCCAGCATTTT.

This rearrangement joins TRBV20-1 to TRBJ2-1, with D maybe TRBD1 (6 bases). The CDR3 runs 16 residues. From germline, CDR1 is DFQATT and CDR2 SNEGSKA (reference sequence). Trimming removed 1 base from V and 0 bases from J, with 13 bases in between. CDR3 sequence reads: CSARASRGSSYNEQFF. In nucleotides, the CDR3 is TGCAGTGCTAGAGCCAGCAGGGGAAGCTCCTACAATGAGCAGTTCTTC.

This chain connects TRBV20-1 to TRBJ2-7; D remains ambiguous. Germline V CDR1 and CDR2: DFQATT, SNEGSKA (reference sequence). The germline V and J ends were trimmed by 8 bases and 5 bases, with 16 bases remaining between them. This CDR3 region has 12 residues. The CDR3 protein is CSFAAFGHEQYF. In nucleotides, the CDR3 is TGCAGTTTCGCGGCCTTCGGTCACGAGCAGTACTTC.